The 19 T cell receptor beta chains below all came from one sample that was sequenced in a study of blood T cells in healthy people across ages. Combining a sample-barcoded 5' primer with a J-beta primer mix, a second PCR ran for 7 to 11 cycles. Each CDR3 protein gets one entry after TCRdb re-called the 5' RACE reads with MiXCR. Of roughly 800,000 distinct CDR3 sequences detected, 20% to 30% appear once; the ten largest clones hold 9.4%. These data were likewise used in another study, on T cells of mothers and their children.

The material sequenced was blood. Source of these receptors: a boy younger than 18 in good health.

V is TRBV5-4 and J is TRBJ1-1, with D hard to call. The V end was cut by 2 bases, the J end by 1 base, with 9 bases between. Germline V gene sequence: CDR1 SGHNT, CDR2 YYREEE (reference sequence). The CDR3 is 14 residues long. The CDR3 loop is CASSLSPENTEAFF. The CDR3 DNA reads TGTGCCAGCAGCTTATCGCCGGAGAACACTGAAGCTTTCTTT. Full variable domain (outside the CDR3, taken from reference TRBV5-4 and TRBJ1-1): ETGVTQSPTHLIKTRGQQVTLRCSSQSGHNTVSWYQQALGQGPQFIFQYYREEENGRGNFPPRFSGLQFPNYSSELNVNALELDDSALYLCASSLSPENTEAFFGQGTRLTVV.

This clonotype was seen only a few times. V usage is TRBV5-1 and J usage is TRBJ2-5, with TRBD1 identical over 11 bases. The CDR3 length is 15 residues. V was pared by 4 bases and J by 5 bases, with 7 bases of the junction left unmatched. Germline assignment: CDR1 SGHRS and CDR2 YFSETQ. CDR3 in DNA: TGCGCCAGCAGCCCCGGACAGGGGGCCATTGAGACCCAGTACTTC. This sequence encodes CASSPGQGAIETQYF.

The V call is TRBV5-6, the J call TRBJ2-1; D is unresolved. Trimming took 1 base from V and 2 from J, leaving 10 bases between them. Germline CDR1 and CDR2: SGHDT and YYEEEE. The CDR3 runs 15 residues. CDR3 sequence reads: CASSLMRSTYNEQFF. The CDR3 nucleotides are TGTGCCAGCAGCTTGATGCGGAGTACCTACAATGAGCAGTTCTTC.

This clonotype turned up a few times. The genes are TRBV12-3 or TRBV12-4 and TRBJ2-1; 7 nucleotides match TRBD2. Trimming at V came to 6 bases and at J to 3 bases, leaving 11 bases not matched to a gene. The CDR3 totals 16 residues. The CDR3: CASSPDTASGYNEQFF. As DNA, the CDR3 is TGTGCCAGCAGCCCAGATACGGCTAGCGGCTACAATGAGCAGTTCTTC.

The table lists this clonotype with a few counts. The V and J genes are TRBV28 and TRBJ2-1, with a weak D call TRBD2 (6 bases). Trimming left V 7 bases short and J 5 bases short, with 18 bases between. From germline, CDR1 is MDHEN and CDR2 SYDVKM. The CDR3 extends over 15 amino acids. The CDR3: CASKPLGLANNEQFF. The CDR3 region has the DNA TGTGCCAGCAAACCTCTGGGGCTAGCGAACAATGAGCAGTTCTTC.

This clonotype was observed a few times. The chain combines TRBV5-1 with TRBJ2-5; D is possibly TRBD1 (5 bases). The CDR3 contains 15 residues. The V gene's germline CDR1 is SGHRS and CDR2 YFSETQ. Trimming cost V 4 bases and J 2 bases, with 15 bases left between them. CDR3 nucleotides: TGCGCCAGCAGCCCCTACGCGGACACACAAGAGACCCAGTACTTC. It yields the protein CASSPYADTQETQYF.

In this sample, this clonotype turned up many times. The chain links TRBV6-2 or TRBV6-3 to TRBJ2-3, with unresolved D. The CDR3 sequence is 11 residues long. V was cut by 4 bases and J by 9 bases, with 8 bases left in between. Germline V gene data show CDR1 as MNHEY and CDR2 as SVGEGT. The CDR3 DNA is TGTGCCAGCAGTTCAAGTAAGACGCAGTATTTT. Protein: CASSSSKTQYF.

The chain employs TRBV18 and TRBJ1-1, with D unresolved. Trimming shortened V by 0 bases and J by 1 base, and 6 bases separated the two germline ends. Per germline, CDR1 KGHSH and CDR2 LQKENI. There are 14 residues in the CDR3. In DNA form, the CDR3 reads TGTGCCAGCTCACCACCGAATGGGAACACTGAAGCTTTCTTT. It encodes CASSPPNGNTEAFF.

The V gene is TRBV28, the J gene TRBJ2-5; maybe TRBD2 (6 bases). Germline V gives CDR1 MDHEN, CDR2 SYDVKM. V lost 6 bases to trimming and J lost 3 bases, with 20 bases between them. The CDR3 loop spans 16 amino acids. CDR3 region: CASSDPGTGEKETQYF. The CDR3 DNA reads as TGTGCCAGCAGCGACCCCGGGACTGGGGAGAAAGAGACCCAGTACTTC.

The V call is TRBV6-4, the J call TRBJ2-1; D is ambiguous. Trimming removed 5 bases from V and 4 bases from J, with 15 bases in between. Germline lookup yields CDR1 MRHNA and CDR2 SNTAGT. This CDR3 comprises 15 residues. The DNA for the CDR3 is TGTGCCAGCAGTAGGACCCCTCTTGGATACAATGAGCAGTTCTTC. Protein: CASSRTPLGYNEQFF.

The V and J genes are TRBV9 and TRBJ2-7, with D unclear. Looked up from germline, CDR1 is SGDLS and CDR2 is YYNGEE. The CDR3 has 14 residues. The V and J ends lost 0 bases and 2 bases respectively, with 9 bases between them. CDR3 nucleotides: TGTGCCAGCAGCGTAGGAGGTGAACCCTACGAGCAGTACTTC. It translates to CASSVGGEPYEQYF.

This clonotype was counted once. The genes are TRBV6-6 and TRBJ1-2, with unresolved D. The CDR3 length is 15 residues. Between the trimmed V and J ends, which lost 6 bases and 4 bases, there was a span of 18 bases. Per germline, CDR1 MNHNY and CDR2 SVGAGI (reference sequence). The CDR3 region is CASSETASGLYGYTF. The CDR3 coding sequence is TGTGCCAGCAGCGAGACCGCCTCAGGACTCTATGGCTACACCTTC.

This clonotype was found a few times. The chain combines TRBV6-1 with TRBJ2-5, with 11 bases lining up with TRBD1. V lost 7 bases and J lost 5; bases outside the gene matches: 6. The CDR3 totals 14 residues. Germline CDR1 and CDR2: MNHNS and SASEGT. The DNA for the CDR3 is TGTGCCAGCAACCCCGGGACAGGGGGGGAGACCCAGTACTTC. This translates into CASNPGTGGETQYF.

This clonotype came up a few times. The gene calls are TRBV12-3 or TRBV12-4 and TRBJ2-5; D might be TRBD1 or TRBD2, each matching 5 bases. The J call may be mistaken, given a closer DNA end match to TRBJ2-7. The CDR3 loop spans 15 amino acids. CDR3 nucleotide sequence: TGTGCCAGCAGTTTAGTTCCGGGGCGCTCCTACGAGCAGTACTTC. Residues: CASSLVPGRSYEQYF.

The V gene is TRBV11-2, the J gene TRBJ2-7; 9 nucleotides agree with TRBD2. This CDR3 spans 15 amino acids. Germline values: CDR1 SGHAT, CDR2 FQNNGV. Trimming removed 1 base from V and 5 bases from J; junction bases left unmatched: 6. This chain's CDR3 is CASSLGPAGGHEQYF. The CDR3, as DNA: TGTGCCAGCAGCTTAGGGCCAGCGGGGGGCCACGAGCAGTACTTC.

This clonotype was counted a few times. This rearrangement joins TRBV18 to TRBJ2-2, with a possible D match to TRBD2 (5 bases). Germline values: CDR1 KGHSH, CDR2 LQKENI. The CDR3 is 16 residues long. Trimming stripped 6 bases from V and 2 bases from J, with 16 bases between. The CDR3 protein is CASSPLGSGNTGELFF. The DNA for the CDR3 is TGTGCCAGCTCCCCCCTGGGCAGCGGAAACACCGGGGAGCTGTTTTTT.

V gene TRBV6-5 combines with J gene TRBJ2-5; 8 nucleotides line up with TRBD1. The trim removed 5 bases at V and 6 bases at J, leaving 5 bases unmatched. CDR3 length equals 13 residues. Germline values: CDR1 MNHEY, CDR2 SVGAGI. Written as DNA, the CDR3 is TGTGCCAGCAGTCACGACAGGGGTCAGACCCAGTACTTC. Protein product: CASSHDRGQTQYF.

The rearrangement links TRBV20-1 to TRBJ1-1; the D is unclear. CDR3 size: 14 residues. The V end was cut by 0 bases, the J end by 0 bases, with 8 bases between. Germline values: CDR1 DFQATT, CDR2 SNEGSKA (reference sequence). The chain's CDR3 is CSARDATLNTEAFF. The CDR3 bases are TGCAGTGCTAGAGACGCGACTCTGAACACTGAAGCTTTCTTT.

This chain links TRBV5-6 with TRBJ2-1, with 11 bases lining up with TRBD2. Trimming removed 6 bases from V and 7 bases from J; junction bases left unmatched: 12. This CDR3 has 16 amino acids. Germline loops: CDR1 SGHDT, CDR2 YYEEEE. The CDR3 protein is CASTLLLAGGPNEQFF. In nucleotides, the CDR3 is TGTGCCAGCACCCTTTTATTAGCGGGAGGGCCAAATGAGCAGTTCTTC.